This T cell receptor (beta chain) was sequenced for a study of long-term antiretroviral therapy in people with HIV. immunoSEQ v3.0 was run at survey level. TCRdb keeps only in-frame clones here, not all; method: immunoSEQ multiplex PCR. Among around 25,000 clones listed, 85% were seen once. CDR1 SGHNT and CDR2 YENEEA come from the germline V gene. Trimming stripped 5 bases from V and 0 bases from J, with 13 bases between. The CDR3 consists of 15 residues. This sample comprised unsorted PBMCs, obtained 2.3 years after starting antiretroviral therapy. The V call is TRBV11-3, the J call TRBJ1-1; tentatively, D is TRBD1 (6 bases). The sequence was collected from a man aged 35-49 years with HIV. The CDR3 here is CASSRGGTMNTEAFF. The CDR3 region has the DNA TGTGCCAGCAGCAGGGGGGGGACAATGAACACTGAAGCTTTCTTT.